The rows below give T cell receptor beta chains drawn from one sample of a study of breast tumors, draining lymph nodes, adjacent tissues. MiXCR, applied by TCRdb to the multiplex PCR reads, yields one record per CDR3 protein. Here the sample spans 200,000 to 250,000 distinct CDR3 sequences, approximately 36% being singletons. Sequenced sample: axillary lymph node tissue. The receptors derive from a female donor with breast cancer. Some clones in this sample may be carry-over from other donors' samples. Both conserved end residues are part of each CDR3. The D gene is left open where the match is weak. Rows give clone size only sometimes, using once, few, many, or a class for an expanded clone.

CDR3: CASSPRLAGLDTQYF
DNA: TGTGCCAGCAGCCCGAGACTAGCGGGACTGGATACGCAGTATTTT
D: TRBD2
size: NA
V: TRBV7-9
J: TRBJ2-3

CDR3: CASSAAVGGGRNEQFF
DNA: TGTGCCAGCAGTGCCGCGGTGGGGGGGGGTAGGAATGAGCAGTTCTTC
D: TRBD2
size: NA
V: TRBV25-1
J: TRBJ2-1

CDR3: CASSRSGQPFYNEKLFF
DNA: TGTGCCAGCAGCCGAAGTGGGCAGCCTTTTTATAATGAAAAACTGTTTTTT
D: NA
size: many
V: TRBV6-6
J: TRBJ1-4

CDR3: CASSLELGAGTGELFF
DNA: TGTGCCAGCAGCTTAGAACTGGGGGCAGGCACCGGGGAGCTGTTTTTT
D: NA
size: many
V: TRBV7-9
J: TRBJ2-2

CDR3: CASSLEGGGNEKLFF
DNA: TGTGCCAGCAGCTTAGAGGGCGGGGGTAATGAAAAACTGTTTTTT
D: NA
size: NA
V: TRBV11-3
J: TRBJ1-4

CDR3: CAISGGSNEKLFF
DNA: TGTGCCATCAGTGGGGGCAGTAATGAAAAACTGTTTTTT
D: NA
size: NA
V: TRBV10-3
J: TRBJ1-4

CDR3: CASSPGEIAGSYNEQFF
DNA: TGTGCCAGCAGCCCCGGGGAGATAGCGGGATCCTACAATGAGCAGTTCTTC
D: TRBD2
size: NA
V: TRBV11-2
J: TRBJ2-1

CDR3: CASSSSTGTDYGYTF
DNA: TGTGCCAGCAGCTCCAGTACCGGGACAGACTATGGCTACACCTTC
D: TRBD1
size: many
V: TRBV5-8
J: TRBJ1-2

CDR3: CASPRPGIRGTGNTIYF
DNA: TGTGCCAGCCCCCGACCCGGAATTCGGGGTACGGGAAACACCATATATTTT
D: NA
size: NA
V: TRBV2
J: TRBJ1-3

CDR3: CASSLRSGGARETQYF
DNA: TGTGCCAGCAGCTTGAGAAGCGGGGGGGCCAGGGAGACCCAGTACTTC
D: TRBD2
size: NA
V: TRBV5-6
J: TRBJ2-5

CDR3: CASSWGLADTQYF
DNA: TGCGCCAGCAGCTGGGGTTTGGCAGATACGCAGTATTTT
D: NA
size: once
V: TRBV5-1
J: TRBJ2-3

CDR3: CASSEFRETYEQYF
DNA: TGTGCCAGCAGTGAATTTCGGGAGACCTACGAGCAGTACTTC
D: NA
size: many
V: TRBV25-1
J: TRBJ2-7

CDR3: CASDPGAYNEQFF
DNA: TGTGCTAGCGACCCGGGAGCATACAATGAGCAGTTCTTC
D: NA
size: many
V: TRBV12-5
J: TRBJ2-1

CDR3: CASTSGGLTDTQYF
DNA: TGTGCCAGTACGAGCGGGGGGCTCACAGATACGCAGTATTTT
D: TRBD2
size: many
V: TRBV19
J: TRBJ2-3

CDR3: CASSETDTQYF
DNA: TGTGCCAGCAGTGAAACAGATACGCAGTATTTT
D: NA
size: many
V: TRBV9
J: TRBJ2-3

CDR3: CASSYSNQPQETQYF
DNA: TGTGCCAGCTCGTACAGCAATCAGCCCCAAGAGACCCAGTACTTC
D: NA
size: NA
V: TRBV2
J: TRBJ2-5

CDR3: CASRQGTGGSYNSPLHF
DNA: TGTGCCAGCAGACAGGGGACAGGGGGTTCCTATAATTCACCCCTCCACTTT
D: TRBD1
size: NA
V: TRBV6-6
J: TRBJ1-6

CDR3: CSATKVDYGSTF
DNA: TGCAGTGCTACCAAAGTAGACTATGGCTCCACCTTC
D: NA
size: many
V: TRBV20-1
J: TRBJ1-2

CDR3: CASSAASPTYNEQFF
DNA: TGTGCCAGCAGTGCCGCCAGCCCTACCTACAATGAGCAGTTCTTC
D: NA
size: NA
V: TRBV6-1
J: TRBJ2-1

CDR3: CASSLPGNTYEQYF
DNA: TGTGCCAGCAGTCTTCCCGGGAATACCTACGAGCAGTACTTC
D: NA
size: NA
V: TRBV6-6
J: TRBJ2-7

CDR3: CAKILAGGYYF
DNA: TGTGCCAAAATACTAGCGGGGGGCTATTATTTT
D: TRBD2
size: NA
V: TRBV19
J: TRBJ2-3

CDR3: CASSLEDRGSYGYTF
DNA: TGTGCCAGCAGCTTAGAAGACAGGGGATCCTATGGCTACACCTTC
D: TRBD1
size: many
V: TRBV7-9
J: TRBJ1-2

CDR3: CASSQESGSPQHF
DNA: TGTGCCAGCAGCCAAGAATCCGGGTCCCCCCAGCATTTT
D: NA
size: NA
V: TRBV3-1
J: TRBJ1-5

CDR3: CASSLLPGSHEQYF
DNA: TGTGCCAGCAGCTTATTGCCAGGGAGTCACGAGCAGTACTTC
D: NA
size: many
V: TRBV7-2
J: TRBJ2-7

CDR3: CASSLVGRGDGYTF
DNA: TGTGCCAGCAGCTTAGTCGGCAGGGGTGATGGCTACACCTTC
D: NA
size: many
V: TRBV7-3
J: TRBJ1-2

CDR3: CASRAGLAGAYEQYF
DNA: TGTGCCAGCAGAGCGGGACTAGCGGGTGCCTACGAGCAGTACTTC
D: TRBD2
size: NA
V: TRBV6-2/TRBV6-3
J: TRBJ2-7

CDR3: CSAAHPTGVAEAFF
DNA: TGCAGTGCAGCCCACCCGACAGGGGTCGCTGAAGCTTTCTTT
D: TRBD1
size: NA
V: TRBV20-1
J: TRBJ1-1

CDR3: CSGKAVETQYF
DNA: TGCAGTGGGAAAGCTGTTGAGACCCAGTACTTC
D: NA
size: many
V: TRBV20-1
J: TRBJ2-5

CDR3: CSARNSGRAANEQFF
DNA: TGCAGTGCTAGGAATAGCGGGAGGGCGGCGAATGAGCAGTTCTTC
D: TRBD2
size: many
V: TRBV20-1
J: TRBJ2-1

CDR3: CASKGLAPSTDTQYF
DNA: TGTGCCAGCAAGGGACTAGCCCCGAGCACAGATACGCAGTATTTT
D: TRBD2
size: many
V: TRBV2
J: TRBJ2-3

CDR3: CSALRDANQPQHF
DNA: TGCAGTGCTCTTCGGGACGCCAATCAGCCCCAGCATTTT
D: NA
size: many
V: TRBV20-1
J: TRBJ1-5

CDR3: CSAIWGGDATDTQYF
DNA: TGCAGTGCTATCTGGGGGGGCGACGCCACAGATACGCAGTATTTT
D: NA
size: many
V: TRBV20-1
J: TRBJ2-3

CDR3: CASTFSGANVLTF
DNA: TGTGCCAGCACCTTTTCGGGGGCCAACGTCCTGACTTTC
D: NA
size: many
V: TRBV7-8
J: TRBJ2-6

CDR3: CASSVLQGNQPQHF
DNA: TGTGCCAGCAGTGTTTTACAGGGCAATCAGCCCCAGCATTTT
D: NA
size: NA
V: TRBV6-6
J: TRBJ1-5

CDR3: CASSAGGSTDTQYF
DNA: TGCGCCAGCAGCGCGGGGGGGAGCACAGATACGCAGTATTTT
D: TRBD2
size: many
V: TRBV5-1
J: TRBJ2-3

CDR3: CSGRTGGLETQYF
DNA: TGCTCTGGGAGGACAGGGGGCTTGGAGACCCAGTACTTC
D: TRBD1
size: NA
V: TRBV24-1
J: TRBJ2-5

CDR3: CASSLQAGRVEQFF
DNA: TGTGCCAGCAGTTTACAGGCAGGCAGAGTTGAGCAGTTCTTC
D: NA
size: many
V: TRBV12-3/TRBV12-4
J: TRBJ2-1